Each of the 18 T cell receptor beta chains below was sequenced from the same sample in a study of spatial heterogeneity in lung cancer. Time point meaning: sample taken at primary tumor resection. TCRdb itself ran the 5' RACE reads through MiXCR, one entry per CDR3 protein. The sample lists about 38,000 distinct CDR3 sequences, 6.5% to 9% occurring once. This sample comprised PBMCs, obtained at surgery. These TCRs come from a male donor with early-stage non-small cell lung cancer.

The sample holds many counts of this clonotype. V and J are TRBV11-2 and TRBJ2-3; 7 bases are shared with TRBD2. The CDR3 has 13 residues. Looked up from germline, CDR1 is SGHAT and CDR2 is FQNNGV. After removal of 5 bases from V and 4 bases from J, the junction contained 3 bases not matched to a gene. In nucleotides, the CDR3 is TGTGCCAGCAGCACCGGACTAGCAGATACGCAGTATTTT. Protein product: CASSTGLADTQYF.

Ten or more counts support this clonotype. This CDR3 is CASSLAWGQMNYGYTF. In nucleotides, the CDR3 is TGTGCCAGCAGCTTAGCGTGGGGACAGATGAACTATGGCTACACCTTC. The chain is built from TRBV7-2 and TRBJ1-2; TRBD1 matches 7 bases. The junction had 6 bases not matched to a gene; V was cut back by 0 bases and J by 2 bases. Looked up from germline, CDR1 is SGHTA and CDR2 is FQGNSA. This CDR3 has 16 residues.

This sequence joins TRBV6-1 and TRBJ1-1; D is possibly TRBD1 (5 bases). Germline V lookup: CDR1 MNHNS, CDR2 SASEGT. This CDR3 is built from 13 residues. V lost 7 bases, J lost 1 base, and 10 bases lay in between. The CDR3 protein is CASMTVRNTEAFF. The CDR3 DNA reads as TGTGCCAGCATGACAGTCCGGAACACTGAAGCTTTCTTT.

This clonotype was counted ten times or more. The chain combines TRBV4-2 with TRBJ2-3; TRBD1 aligns across 9 bases. The CDR3 has 15 residues. With V trimmed by 0 bases and J by 3 bases, 1 base remained unmatched. Germline CDR1 and CDR2: LGHNA and YNFKEQ. The CDR3 DNA is TGTGCCAGCAGCCAAGAAGGACAGGGGACAGATACGCAGTATTTT. Protein sequence: CASSQEGQGTDTQYF.

This clonotype was seen at least ten times. This chain uses TRBV7-9 with TRBJ2-5; D may match TRBD1 or TRBD2 (5 bases each). The V end was cut by 2 bases, the J end by 3 bases, with 13 bases between. Germline V CDR1 and CDR2: SEHNR, FQNEAQ (reference sequence). The CDR3 has 15 amino acids. The CDR3, as DNA: TGTGCCAGCAGCTTACAGGGCGGGTTGAAAGAGACCCAGTACTTC. Amino acids: CASSLQGGLKETQYF.

This clonotype has at least ten counts. This chain joins TRBV6-2 or TRBV6-3 and TRBJ2-3, with a weak D call TRBD1 (6 bases). Trimming pared 6 bases from V and 4 bases from J, leaving 17 bases between. Germline CDR1 and CDR2: MNHEY and SVGEGT. There are 15 residues in the CDR3. The CDR3 loop is CASRPTGSGSDTQYF. CDR3 in DNA: TGTGCCAGCAGACCCACAGGGTCGGGGTCAGATACGCAGTATTTT.

CDR3 DNA: TGTGCCAGCAGCTTCGGACAGGGGTATTCACCCCTCCACTTT. Its protein is CASSFGQGYSPLHF. The rearrangement uses TRBV7-2 and TRBJ1-6; 9 positions match TRBD1. This CDR3 spans 14 amino acids. The junction had 2 bases not matched to a gene; V was cut back by 3 bases and J by 8 bases. Germline CDR1 SGHTA, CDR2 FQGNSA.

This chain connects TRBV5-6 to TRBJ2-2; no reliable D call. Trimming took 0 bases from V and 6 from J, leaving 12 bases between them. CDR3 length: 15 amino acids. CDR1 is SGHDT, CDR2 YYEEEE, per germline. The CDR3 nucleotides read TGTGCCAGCAGCTTGGTGAAGGGTAGGGCCGGGGAGCTGTTTTTT. Translation gives CASSLVKGRAGELFF.

The chain joins TRBV6-2 or TRBV6-3 to TRBJ2-7; tentatively, D is TRBD2 (6 bases). Germline V gives CDR1 MNHEY, CDR2 SVGEGT. The CDR3 covers 13 residues. The germline V and J ends were trimmed by 5 bases and 3 bases, with 11 bases remaining between them. The chain's CDR3 is CASSRDWRYEQYF. CDR3 DNA: TGTGCCAGCAGTCGGGACTGGCGCTACGAGCAGTACTTC.

At least ten counts were recorded for this clonotype. The chain combines TRBV30 with TRBJ2-1; D gene ambiguous. Germline CDR1 is GTSNPN and CDR2 is SVGIG (reference sequence). The CDR3 is 16 amino acids. V shed 0 bases and J shed 1 base, with 13 bases lying between them. The CDR3 sequence is CAWSVGLASSYNEQFF. DNA of the CDR3: TGTGCCTGGAGTGTAGGGCTGGCCTCTTCCTACAATGAGCAGTTCTTC. Variable domain in full (rest from reference TRBV30 and TRBJ2-1): SQTIHQWPATLVQPVGSPLSLECTVEGTSNPNLYWYRQAAGRGLQLLFYSVGIGQISSEVPQNLSASRPQDRQFILSSKKLLLSDSGFYLCAWSVGLASSYNEQFFGPGTRLTVL.

This clonotype was seen repeatedly, ten times or more. This chain joins TRBV5-1 and TRBJ1-6; D gene ambiguous. Looked up from germline, CDR1 is SGHRS and CDR2 is YFSETQ. Trimming removed 3 bases at V and 6 bases at J, with 13 bases between. The CDR3 length is 15 residues. CDR3 protein: CASSWETPTNSPLHF. The CDR3 DNA follows: TGCGCCAGCAGCTGGGAGACACCTACTAATTCACCCCTCCACTTT.

The V call is TRBV4-1, the J call TRBJ1-1, with 10 bases that match TRBD1. With V trimmed by 5 bases and J by 3 bases, 6 bases remained unmatched. The CDR3 is 15 residues long. CDR1 and CDR2 (germline): MGHRA, YSYEKL. CDR3 DNA sequence: TGCGCCAGCAGCGGCCCCGGGACAGGGGACACTGAAGCTTTCTTT. It yields the protein CASSGPGTGDTEAFF.

The J gene is TRBJ2-3, the V gene TRBV20-1; D is uncertain. Trimming pared 3 bases from V and 3 bases from J, leaving 10 bases between. Per the germline V gene, CDR1 is DFQATT and CDR2 is SNEGSKA (reference sequence). This CDR3 has 13 amino acids. CDR3 nucleotides: TGCAGTGCTAGTATCAGCCGTACAGATACGCAGTATTTT. This sequence encodes CSASISRTDTQYF.

This clonotype was observed at least ten times. The CDR3 DNA reads as TGTGCCAGCAGCCCCCTCCATCTAGATCAGCCCCAGCATTTT. It encodes CASSPLHLDQPQHF. The rearrangement uses TRBV3-2 and TRBJ1-5. TRBV3-2 has pseudogene status. CDR3 length equals 14 residues.

This clonotype was found many times. The chain employs TRBV4-2 and TRBJ2-2; TRBD1 might be the D (6 bases). The germline gives CDR1 LGHNA, CDR2 YNFKEQ. There are 14 residues in the CDR3. Trimming removed 7 bases from V and 1 base from J, with 10 bases in between. This chain's CDR3 is CASKGEMNTGELFF. Written as DNA, the CDR3 is TGTGCCAGCAAGGGGGAGATGAACACCGGGGAGCTGTTTTTT.

The chain carries TRBV7-8 and TRBJ2-3, with D possibly matching TRBD2 (5 bases). Trimming removed 5 bases from V and 3 bases from J, with 18 bases in between. This CDR3 has 16 amino acids. Germline CDR1 is SGHVS and CDR2 is FQNEAQ. The chain's CDR3 is CASSPGLYTVTDTQYF. The CDR3 nucleotides read TGTGCCAGCAGCCCTGGACTCTACACTGTTACAGATACGCAGTATTTT.

The chain employs TRBV4-2 and TRBJ1-4; perhaps TRBD1 as D (6 bases). Trimming removed 0 bases from V and 5 bases from J, with 13 bases in between. The CDR3 consists of 16 residues. Germline CDR1 reads LGHNA; CDR2 reads YNFKEQ. This CDR3 is CASSQDWGHKNEKLFF. DNA for the CDR3: TGTGCCAGCAGCCAAGATTGGGGACATAAAAATGAAAAACTGTTTTTT.

This clonotype was detected many times. The chain combines TRBV7-8 with TRBJ1-1; 9 nucleotides line up with TRBD1. Per germline, CDR1 SGHVS and CDR2 FQNEAQ. The CDR3 sequence is 15 residues long. Trimming cost V 1 base and J 5 bases; bases outside gene matches: 5. The CDR3 loop reads CASSLGYRGQTEAFF. The CDR3 DNA follows: TGTGCCAGCAGCTTAGGTTACAGGGGGCAAACTGAAGCTTTCTTT.